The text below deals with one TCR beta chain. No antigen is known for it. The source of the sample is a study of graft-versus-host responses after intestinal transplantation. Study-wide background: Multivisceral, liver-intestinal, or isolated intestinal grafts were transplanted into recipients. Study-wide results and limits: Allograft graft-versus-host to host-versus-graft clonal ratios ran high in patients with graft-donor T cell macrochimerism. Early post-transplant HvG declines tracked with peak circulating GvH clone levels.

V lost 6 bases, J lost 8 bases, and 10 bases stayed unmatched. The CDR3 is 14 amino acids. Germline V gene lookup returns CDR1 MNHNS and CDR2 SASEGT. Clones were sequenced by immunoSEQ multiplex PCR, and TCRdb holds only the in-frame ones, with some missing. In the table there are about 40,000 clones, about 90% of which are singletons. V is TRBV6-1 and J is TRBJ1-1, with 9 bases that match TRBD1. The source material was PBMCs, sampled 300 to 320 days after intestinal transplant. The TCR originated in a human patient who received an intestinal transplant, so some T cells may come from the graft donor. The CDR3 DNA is TGTGCCAGCAGCAAAAACAGGGGGCGGACCGAAGCTTTCTTT. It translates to CASSKNRGRTEAFF.